This T cell receptor (beta chain) was obtained from a study of blood T cells in healthy people across ages. In the study overall: When template switching was applied, about one barcoded beta molecule was captured per two T cells.

Through a sample-barcoded 5' primer and a J-beta primer mix, a second PCR was run for roughly 6 to 11 cycles. The template-switch adaptor was a 5' adaptor with 12 random nucleotides. It tagged each cDNA molecule. A minimum of 3 million CDR3-containing paired-end reads was obtained for each sample. TCRdb independently ran MiXCR on the 5' RACE reads; one entry per CDR3 protein. The sample carries 380,000 or so distinct CDR3 sequences, 45% to 60% recorded once. Each donor had around 9.2 milliliters of peripheral blood drawn. V was pared by 0 bases and J by 2 bases, with 13 bases between. Germline assignment: CDR1 DFQATT and CDR2 SNEGSKA (reference sequence). The length of the CDR3 is 15 residues.

Material: blood. The V call is TRBV20-1, the J call TRBJ1-1, with D unresolved. The receptor was derived from a man in his 60s in good health. The CDR3 loop reads CSARDQANPNTEAFF. The CDR3 region has the DNA TGCAGTGCTAGAGATCAGGCCAACCCTAACACTGAAGCTTTCTTT.